This T cell receptor (beta chain) came from a study of blood T cells in healthy people across ages. Study-wide results and caveats: Diversity figures based on one million T cells were deemed too low.

With respect to this clonotype: Its antigen remains unidentified.

The germline V and J ends were trimmed by 5 bases and 0 bases, with 11 bases remaining between them. Germline-derived CDR1 and CDR2 are SGHVS and FQNEAQ. The CDR3 covers 15 residues. Then a second PCR, running roughly 6 to 11 cycles, was carried out with a sample-barcoded 5' primer and a J-beta primer mix. TCRdb re-analysed the 5' RACE reads in MiXCR, keeping a single row per CDR3 protein. Found here are around 1.1 million distinct CDR3 sequences, around two fifths of them singletons; the top ten hold under 15%. This chain joins TRBV7-8 and TRBJ2-1, with D possibly matching TRBD1 (6 bases). Material: blood. The sequence was obtained from a man between 18 and 35 years old in good health. CDR3 nucleotide sequence: TGTGCCAGCAGCCCTGGGACAATCTCCTACAATGAGCAGTTCTTC. This gives the protein CASSPGTISYNEQFF. The complete variable domain, with remaining parts taken from reference TRBV7-8 and TRBJ2-1, reads GAGVSQSPRYKVAKRGQDVALRCDPISGHVSLFWYQQALGQGPEFLTYFQNEAQLDKSGLPSDRFFAERPEGSVSTLKIQRTQQEDSAVYLCASSPGTISYNEQFFGPGTRLTVL.